Following are 15 T cell receptor beta chains from one sample sequenced in a study of T cell responses to AZD1222 COVID-19 vaccine. The protocol was immunoSEQ multiplex PCR, while the TCRdb copy is restricted to in-frame clones and leaves out a portion. This sample has 140,000 to 150,000 clones, with 92% found just once. Here the sequenced sample was peripheral blood, taken on day 0 of AZD1222 vaccination. The receptors derive from an adult in good health.

V usage is TRBV3-1 (or the pseudogene TRBV3-2) and J usage is TRBJ2-7; weak D call: TRBD1 (6 bases). Per the germline V gene, CDR1 is LGHDT and CDR2 is YNNKEL (reference sequence). Between the trimmed V and J ends, which lost 5 bases and 1 base, there was a span of 12 bases. The CDR3 is 14 amino acids. CDR3 in amino acids: CASSLGARSYEQYF. CDR3 DNA: TGTGCCAGCAGCTTGGGGGCCCGATCCTACGAGCAGTACTTC.

The rearrangement joins TRBV6-5 to TRBJ2-1, with 10 bases aligning to TRBD2. CDR1 and CDR2 from the germline V gene are MNHEY and SVGAGI. V gave up 6 bases and J gave up 8 bases; unmatched junction bases: 4. The CDR3 is 13 residues long. The chain's CDR3 is CASSSLAGDEQFF. DNA for the CDR3: TGTGCCAGCAGCTCTCTAGCGGGGGATGAGCAGTTCTTC.

This clone has just one count. The rearrangement links TRBV5-8 to TRBJ2-1; 7 bases are shared with TRBD2. J was trimmed by 4 bases and V by 6 bases; bases with no gene match: 10. CDR1 is SGHTS and CDR2 is YDEGEE in the germline V gene. This CDR3 has 15 amino acids. The DNA of the CDR3 is TGTGCCAGCACTACCGCGGGAGCTTTATACAATGAGCAGTTCTTC. As protein: CASTTAGALYNEQFF. The full variable domain, rest sourced from reference TRBV5-8 and TRBJ2-1, is EAGVTQSPTHLIKTRGQQATLRCSPISGHTSVYWYQQALGLGLQFLLWYDEGEERNRGNFPPRFSGRQFPNYSSELNVNALELEDSALYLCASTTAGALYNEQFFGPGTRLTVL.

The V call is TRBV12-3 or TRBV12-4, the J call TRBJ2-3; tentative D call: TRBD2 (6 bases). V lost 6 bases and J lost 5, with 12 bases in between. CDR3 length equals 13 residues. The CDR3 is CASRPLAVDTQYF. CDR3 DNA: TGTGCCAGCAGACCACTAGCAGTAGATACGCAGTATTTT.

The chain joins TRBV15 to TRBJ2-7, with D perhaps TRBD2 (5 bases). The germline gives CDR1 LNHNV, CDR2 YYDKDF (reference sequence). The CDR3 totals 16 residues. The V end lost 3 bases, the J end lost 0 bases, and 15 bases lay between the germline ends. The CDR3 bases are TGTGCCACCAGCAGTTTGGTAGCGAAACTCTCCTACGAGCAGTACTTC. Its protein product is CATSSLVAKLSYEQYF.

J is TRBJ1-3 and V is TRBV2; D is possibly TRBD1 (5 bases). This CDR3 comprises 16 residues. Trimming cost V 0 bases and J 3 bases, with 12 bases left between them. CDR1 is SNHLY, CDR2 FYNNEI, per germline. Here the CDR3 reads CASSEALGGGGNTIYF. CDR3 coding DNA: TGTGCCAGCAGTGAAGCGCTCGGGGGTGGTGGAAACACCATATATTTT.

This clone was counted a single time. The J gene is TRBJ2-1, the V gene TRBV14; 8 bases align to TRBD2. From germline, CDR1 is SGHDN and CDR2 FVKESK. This CDR3 has 17 residues. V gave up 1 base and J gave up 0 bases; unmatched junction bases: 5. The CDR3 nucleotides read TGTGCCAGCAGCCAAGTTCGGGAGGGATTCTCCTACAATGAGCAGTTCTTC. Protein sequence: CASSQVREGFSYNEQFF.

The genes are TRBV9 and TRBJ2-2, with D tentatively TRBD1 (6 bases). The V gene lost 4 bases and the J gene lost 3 bases, with 16 bases spanning the gap. The CDR3 length is 16 residues. Germline-derived CDR1 and CDR2 are SGDLS and YYNGEE. DNA for the CDR3: TGTGCCAGCAGCCCCAATGTGGGGGCTTACACCGGGGAGCTGTTTTTT. It yields the protein CASSPNVGAYTGELFF. Drawing the rest from reference TRBV9 and TRBJ2-2, the complete variable domain is DSGVTQTPKHLITATGQRVTLRCSPRSGDLSVYWYQQSLDQGLQFLIQYYNGEERAKGNILERFSAQQFPDLHSELNLSSLELGDSALYFCASSPNVGAYTGELFFGEGSRLTVL.

The rearrangement uses TRBV30 and TRBJ1-6, with D possibly TRBD1 on 5 matching bases. In germline, CDR1 is GTSNPN, CDR2 SVGIG (reference sequence). The CDR3 totals 13 residues. The CDR3 coding sequence is TGTGCATTGGGACTGAAGGCTAATTCACCCCTCCACTTT. Protein sequence: CALGLKANSPLHF.

This clone was seen only once. The chain combines TRBV28 with TRBJ2-3; D might be TRBD1 (8 bases). The CDR3 extends over 14 amino acids. Looked up from germline, CDR1 is MDHEN and CDR2 is SYDVKM. V was pared by 11 bases and J by 4 bases, with 19 bases between. DNA of the CDR3: TGTGCCGCTCGCGGGGGACAGGCACCAGATACGCAGTATTTT. Protein sequence: CAARGGQAPDTQYF.

The chain uses TRBV3-1 (or the pseudogene TRBV3-2) and TRBJ1-6, with D possibly matching TRBD1 (5 bases). V was cut by 2 bases and J by 10 bases, with 18 bases left in between. The CDR3 is 16 residues long. CDR1 and CDR2 from the germline V gene are LGHDT and YNNKEL (reference sequence). The CDR3 DNA reads as TGTGCCAGCAGCCAATATACAGTGTCGCAGGGATCACCCCTCCACTTT. Translation: CASSQYTVSQGSPLHF.

This clone was counted a single time. The V gene is TRBV5-1, the J gene TRBJ2-7; 9 nucleotides line up with TRBD2. Germline V gene sequence: CDR1 SGHRS, CDR2 YFSETQ. The CDR3 has 18 residues. The junction had 11 bases not matched to a gene; V was cut back by 0 bases and J by 1 base. CDR3 in DNA: TGCGCCAGCAGCTTGGAAGTAGCGGGAGTGACGACTTCCTACGAGCAGTACTTC. As protein: CASSLEVAGVTTSYEQYF. The complete variable domain, with remaining parts taken from reference TRBV5-1 and TRBJ2-7, reads KAGVTQTPRYLIKTRGQQVTLSCSPISGHRSVSWYQQTPGQGLQFLFEYFSETQRNKGNFPGRFSGRQFSNSRSEMNVSTLELGDSALYLCASSLEVAGVTTSYEQYFGPGTRLTVT.

The chain uses TRBV19 and TRBJ2-7; D is unresolved. The CDR3 covers 14 residues. Germline CDR1 reads LNHDA; CDR2 reads SQIVND (reference sequence). V was clipped by 2 bases and J by 2 bases, with 10 bases between them. The CDR3 protein is CASSISHSAYEQYF. The CDR3 nucleotides are TGTGCCAGTAGTATATCACACAGTGCCTACGAGCAGTACTTC. The full variable domain, completed using reference TRBV19 and TRBJ2-7, is DGGITQSPKYLFRKEGQNVTLSCEQNLNHDAMYWYRQDPGQGLRLIYYSQIVNDFQKGDIAEGYSVSREKKESFPLTVTSAQKNPTAFYLCASSISHSAYEQYFGPGTRLTVT.

The chain couples TRBV28 to TRBJ1-1; D remains ambiguous. V lost 6 bases, J lost 0 bases, and 8 bases lay in between. The CDR3 covers 13 residues. Germline V lookup: CDR1 MDHEN, CDR2 SYDVKM. CDR3 in DNA: TGTGCCAGCAGCAGCCCATTGAACACTGAAGCTTTCTTT. As protein: CASSSPLNTEAFF.

This rearrangement joins TRBV6-5 to TRBJ2-7; TRBD2 aligns across 9 bases. Trimming removed 6 bases from V and 2 bases from J; junction bases left unmatched: 8. The CDR3 has 15 amino acids. In germline, CDR1 is MNHEY, CDR2 SVGAGI. CDR3 nucleotide sequence: TGTGCCAGCAGCGACACTAGCGGGCTCACCTACGAGCAGTACTTC. This translates into CASSDTSGLTYEQYF.